A selection of T cell receptor beta chains follows, all from one sample in a study of blood T cell repertoires in COVID-19. This table comes from immunoSEQ multiplex PCR, and its TCRdb copy is limited to in-frame clones, with some not included. The sample has over 400,000 clones, 75% to 90% seen once. Sequenced input: peripheral blood. All receptors come from a woman in her thirties with active or convalescent COVID-19. Each CDR3 is given with its conserved first and last residue. A D gene is named only where the DNA matches it firmly.

d_call j_call v_call cdr3_nt cdr3_aa
. TRBJ1-2 TRBV6-5 TGTGCCAGCCGGGGGGCAGCTAACTATGGCTACACCTTC CASRGAANYGYTF
. TRBJ2-7 TRBV19 TGTGCCAGTAGTATACATGAGGGGGAAATGGACGAGCAGTACTTC CASSIHEGEMDEQYF
. TRBJ2-7 TRBV6-2/TRBV6-3 TGTGCCAGCAGTTTGGGGAGCTCCTACGAGCAGTACTTC CASSLGSSYEQYF
. TRBJ1-1 TRBV4-1 TGCGCCAGCAGCCATGACAGATCGGGGGACACTGAAGCTTTCTTT CASSHDRSGDTEAFF
. TRBJ1-1 TRBV6-5 TGTGCCAGCAGTTACTCGGGGGGTACTGAAGCTTTCTTT CASSYSGGTEAFF
. TRBJ2-1 TRBV7-9 TGTGCCAGCAGCTTAGGGCGCGGGTACCTCGGAGATGAGCAGTTCTTC CASSLGRGYLGDEQFF
TRBD1 TRBJ1-2 TRBV10-3 TGTGCCATCAGAGACAGGGTGAACTATGGCTACACCTTC CAIRDRVNYGYTF
. TRBJ1-4 TRBV27 TGTGCCAGCAGTCCAAGACGGGGGAGTAATGAAAAACTGTTTTTT CASSPRRGSNEKLFF
. TRBJ1-6 TRBV19 TGTGCCAGTAGCCCGGGGGGCAGCCATAATTCACCCCTCCACTTT CASSPGGSHNSPLHF
. TRBJ2-2 TRBV15 TGTGCCACCAGCAGAGATAGTATTCTTGACACCGGGGAGCTGTTTTTT CATSRDSILDTGELFF
TRBD2 TRBJ2-4 TRBV6-2/TRBV6-3 TGTGCCAGCAGTTACGGGAGCGGGGGGGCCGTGTTAAACATTCAGTACTTC CASSYGSGGAVLNIQYF
TRBD1 TRBJ1-5 TRBV27 TGTGCCAGCAGTCTCGGGACAGGGGGCAATCAGCCCCAGCATTTT CASSLGTGGNQPQHF
. TRBJ1-5 TRBV7-2 TGTGCCAGCAGCTTACTATCCAATCAGCCCCAGCATTTT CASSLLSNQPQHF